The present T cell receptor (beta chain) was sequenced within a study of CD8 T cells in ankylosing spondylitis. This clonotype was detected only a few times. The target antigen is unknown. Quantitative 5'-RACE with molecular barcodes generated TCR beta libraries. TCRdb processed the 5' RACE reads anew with MiXCR; each CDR3 protein has one entry. The profile shows about 200,000 distinct CDR3 sequences, 5.5% to 7.5% of them singletons. V was clipped by 6 bases and J by 2 bases, with 14 bases between them. This CDR3 contains 14 residues. The germline V gene has CDR1 WSHSY and CDR2 SAAADI. Study results and limitations: Reactive arthritis synovial fluid and blood were previously reported to contain some motif variants. Ankylosing spondylitis blood seemed to carry a telltale TCR beta motif made of roughly 8 highly homologous variants. Significant enrichment of disease-linked clones was reported in matched ankylosing spondylitis synovial fluid.

Material: blood, either unsorted or a sorted T cell fraction (not recorded which). V is TRBV10-2 and J is TRBJ2-7; a weak D match, TRBD1 (5 bases). This TCR derives from a male donor with ankylosing spondylitis. DNA for the CDR3: TGCGCCAGCAGGGACACGGGTGTTGCCTACGAGCAGTACTTC. Protein sequence: CASRDTGVAYEQYF.